This T cell receptor (beta chain) was sequenced in a study of CD8 T cells in Susac syndrome. Across the study: Treatment at blood withdrawal was none, corticosteroids, or intravenous immunoglobulin alone in Susac syndrome patients.

Random hexamers were used to reverse transcribe the RNA input (about 0.5 to 1 ug). The method of amplification for TCR beta CDR3 was immunoSEQ multiplex PCR, covering 54 Vbeta and 13 Jbeta. TCRdb itself ran the immunoSEQ multiplex PCR reads through MiXCR, one entry per CDR3 protein. The profile covers fewer than 150,000 distinct CDR3 sequences, with 95% appearing a single time and roughly 0.2% taken by the ten largest. This CDR3 has 14 residues. Looked up from germline, CDR1 is MNHEY and CDR2 is SVGAGI. The trim removed 5 bases at V and 7 bases at J, leaving 5 bases unmatched. The source is a human donor with Susac syndrome. The chain is built from TRBV6-5 and TRBJ2-7; 13 positions match TRBD2. Source material: CD8+ T cells from PBMCs. This CDR3 is CASSRTSGSREQYF. The CDR3, as DNA: TGTGCCAGCAGTCGGACTAGCGGGAGCCGGGAGCAGTACTTC.